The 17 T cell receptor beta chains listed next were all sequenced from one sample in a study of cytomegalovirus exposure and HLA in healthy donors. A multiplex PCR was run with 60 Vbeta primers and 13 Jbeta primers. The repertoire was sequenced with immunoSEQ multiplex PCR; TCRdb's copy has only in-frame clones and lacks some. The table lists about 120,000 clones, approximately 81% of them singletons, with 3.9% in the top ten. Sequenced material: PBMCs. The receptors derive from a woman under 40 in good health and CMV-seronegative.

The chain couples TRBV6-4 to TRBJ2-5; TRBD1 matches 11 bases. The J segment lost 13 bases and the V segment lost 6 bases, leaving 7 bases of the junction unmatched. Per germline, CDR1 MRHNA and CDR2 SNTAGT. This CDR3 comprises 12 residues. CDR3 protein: CASRQGQGDLYF. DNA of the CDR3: TGTGCCAGCAGACAGGGACAGGGGGACCTGTACTTC.

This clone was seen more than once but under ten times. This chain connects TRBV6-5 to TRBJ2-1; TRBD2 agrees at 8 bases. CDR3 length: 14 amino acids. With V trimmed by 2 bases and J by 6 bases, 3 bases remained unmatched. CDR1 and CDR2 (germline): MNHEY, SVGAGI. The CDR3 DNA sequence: TGTGCCAGCAGTTACAAACTAGCGGTCAATGAGCAGTTCTTC. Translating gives CASSYKLAVNEQFF.

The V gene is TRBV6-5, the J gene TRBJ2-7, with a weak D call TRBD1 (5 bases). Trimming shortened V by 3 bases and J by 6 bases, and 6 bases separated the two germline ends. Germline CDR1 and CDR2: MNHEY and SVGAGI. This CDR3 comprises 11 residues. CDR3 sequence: CASSYGAEQYF. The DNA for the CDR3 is TGTGCCAGCAGTTATGGGGCCGAGCAGTACTTC.

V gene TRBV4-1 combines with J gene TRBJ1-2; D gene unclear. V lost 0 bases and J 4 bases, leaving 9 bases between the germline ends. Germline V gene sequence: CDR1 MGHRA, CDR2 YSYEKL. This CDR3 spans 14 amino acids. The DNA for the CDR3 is TGCGCCAGCAGCCAAGATATTGGGAGCTATGGCTACACCTTC. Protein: CASSQDIGSYGYTF.

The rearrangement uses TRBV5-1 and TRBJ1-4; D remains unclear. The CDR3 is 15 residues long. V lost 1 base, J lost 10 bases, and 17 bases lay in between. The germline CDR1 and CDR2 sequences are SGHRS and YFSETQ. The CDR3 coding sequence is TGCGCCAGCAGCTTGTCAGGCTCCGAGGGCGGAAAACTGTTTTTT. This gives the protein CASSLSGSEGGKLFF.

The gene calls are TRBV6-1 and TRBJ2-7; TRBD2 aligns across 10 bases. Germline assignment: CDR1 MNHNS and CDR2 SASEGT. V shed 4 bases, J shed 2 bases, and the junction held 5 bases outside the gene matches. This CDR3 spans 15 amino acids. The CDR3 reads CASSGTSGAAYEQYF. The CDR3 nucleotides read TGTGCCAGCAGTGGGACTAGCGGAGCTGCCTACGAGCAGTACTTC.

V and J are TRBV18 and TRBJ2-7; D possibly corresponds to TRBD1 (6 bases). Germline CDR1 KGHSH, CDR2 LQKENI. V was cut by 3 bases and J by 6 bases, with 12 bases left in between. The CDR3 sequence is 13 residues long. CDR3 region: CASSPPGVSEQYF. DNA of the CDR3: TGTGCCAGCTCACCCCCAGGGGTATCCGAGCAGTACTTC.

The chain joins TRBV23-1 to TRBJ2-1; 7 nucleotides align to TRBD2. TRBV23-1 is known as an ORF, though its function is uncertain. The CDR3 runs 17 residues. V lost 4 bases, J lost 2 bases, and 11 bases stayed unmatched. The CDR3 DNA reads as TGCGCCAGCAGTCCCTCGGCGGGAGAAGGTCCCTACAATGAGCAGTTCTTC. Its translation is CASSPSAGEGPYNEQFF.

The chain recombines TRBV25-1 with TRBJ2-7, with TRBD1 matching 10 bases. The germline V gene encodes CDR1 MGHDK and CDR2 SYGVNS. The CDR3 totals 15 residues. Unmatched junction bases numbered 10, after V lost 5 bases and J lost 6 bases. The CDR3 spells CASSNRQGAMGEQYF. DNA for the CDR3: TGTGCCAGCAGTAACAGACAGGGGGCGATGGGCGAGCAGTACTTC.

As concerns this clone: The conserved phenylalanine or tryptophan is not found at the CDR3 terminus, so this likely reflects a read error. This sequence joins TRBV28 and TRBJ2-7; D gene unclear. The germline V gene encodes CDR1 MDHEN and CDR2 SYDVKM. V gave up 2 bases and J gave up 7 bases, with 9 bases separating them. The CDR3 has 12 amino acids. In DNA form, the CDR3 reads TGTGCCAGCAGTTTAGATGGGCCAGAGCAGTACCTC. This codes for CASSLDGPEQYL.

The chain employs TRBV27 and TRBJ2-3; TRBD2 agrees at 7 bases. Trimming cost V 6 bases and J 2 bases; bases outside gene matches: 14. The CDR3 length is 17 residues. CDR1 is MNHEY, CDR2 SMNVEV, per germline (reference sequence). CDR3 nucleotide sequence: TGTGCCAGCAGCAATAAAAAGGGGCGGGAGTCCACAGATACGCAGTATTTT. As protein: CASSNKKGRESTDTQYF.

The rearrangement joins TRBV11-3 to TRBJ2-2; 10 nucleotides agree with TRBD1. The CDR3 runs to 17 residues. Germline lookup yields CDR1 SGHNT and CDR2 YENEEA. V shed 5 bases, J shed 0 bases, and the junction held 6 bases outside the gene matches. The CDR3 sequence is CASSPGQGLTNTGELFF. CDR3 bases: TGTGCCAGCAGCCCGGGACAGGGGCTTACGAACACCGGGGAGCTGTTTTTT.

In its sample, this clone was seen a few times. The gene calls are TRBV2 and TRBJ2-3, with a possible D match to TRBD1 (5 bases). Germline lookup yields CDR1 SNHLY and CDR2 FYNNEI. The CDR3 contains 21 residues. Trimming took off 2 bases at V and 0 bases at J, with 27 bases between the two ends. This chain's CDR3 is CASSENRPNHKTRGSTDTQYF. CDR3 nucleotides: TGTGCCAGCAGTGAAAACCGACCAAACCATAAGACAAGGGGAAGCACAGATACGCAGTATTTT.

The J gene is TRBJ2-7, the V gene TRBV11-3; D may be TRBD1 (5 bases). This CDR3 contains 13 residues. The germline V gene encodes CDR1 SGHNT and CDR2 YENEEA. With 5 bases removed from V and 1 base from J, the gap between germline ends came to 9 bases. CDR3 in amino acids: CASSPQESYEQYF. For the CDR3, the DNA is TGTGCCAGCAGCCCACAGGAATCCTACGAGCAGTACTTC.

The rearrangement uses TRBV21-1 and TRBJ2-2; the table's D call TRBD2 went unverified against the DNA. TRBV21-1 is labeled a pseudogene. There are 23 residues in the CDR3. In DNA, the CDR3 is TGTGCCAGCAGCAATGTTTGCCCCTTACGACTAGCGGGAGGGCCGCGAAACACCGGGGAGCTGTTTTTT. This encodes CASSNVCPLRLAGGPRNTGELFF.

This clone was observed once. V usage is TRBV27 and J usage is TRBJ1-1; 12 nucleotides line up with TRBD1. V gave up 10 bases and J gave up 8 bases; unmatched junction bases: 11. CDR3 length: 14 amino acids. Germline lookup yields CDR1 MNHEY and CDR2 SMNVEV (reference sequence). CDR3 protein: CATQGQGAFGEAFF. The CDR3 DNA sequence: TGTGCCACCCAGGGACAGGGGGCTTTCGGGGAAGCTTTCTTT.

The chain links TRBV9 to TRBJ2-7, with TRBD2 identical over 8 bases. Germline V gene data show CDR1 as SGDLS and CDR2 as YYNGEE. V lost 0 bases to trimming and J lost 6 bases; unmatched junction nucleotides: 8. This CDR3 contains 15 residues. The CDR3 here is CASSVEDGRASEQYF. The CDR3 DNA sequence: TGTGCCAGCAGCGTAGAAGACGGGAGGGCCAGCGAGCAGTACTTC.